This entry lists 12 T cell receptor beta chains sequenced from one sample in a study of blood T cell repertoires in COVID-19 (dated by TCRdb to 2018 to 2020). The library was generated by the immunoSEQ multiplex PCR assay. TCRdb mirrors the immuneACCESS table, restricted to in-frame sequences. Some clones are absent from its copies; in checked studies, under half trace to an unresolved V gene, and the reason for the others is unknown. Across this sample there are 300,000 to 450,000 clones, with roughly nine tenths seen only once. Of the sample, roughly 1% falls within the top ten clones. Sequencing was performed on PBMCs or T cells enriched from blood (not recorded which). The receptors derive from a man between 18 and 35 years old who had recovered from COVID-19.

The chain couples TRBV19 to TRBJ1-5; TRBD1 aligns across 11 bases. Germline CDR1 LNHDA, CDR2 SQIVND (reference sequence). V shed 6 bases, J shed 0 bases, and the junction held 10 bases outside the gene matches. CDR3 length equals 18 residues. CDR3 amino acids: CASSPDRGQLYSNQPQHF. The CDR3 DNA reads TGTGCCAGTAGCCCGGACAGGGGGCAGTTATATAGCAATCAGCCCCAGCATTTT.

CDR3 residues: CASSQDQGTTYEQYF. DNA of the CDR3: TGTGCCAGCAGCCAAGATCAGGGGACCACCTACGAGCAGTACTTC. This chain uses TRBV3-1 (or the pseudogene TRBV3-2) with TRBJ2-7; TRBD1 is a possible D gene (6 bases). CDR1 and CDR2 (germline): LGHDT, YNNKEL (reference sequence). Trimming left V 0 bases short and J 2 bases short, with 11 bases between. This CDR3 is 15 amino acids long.

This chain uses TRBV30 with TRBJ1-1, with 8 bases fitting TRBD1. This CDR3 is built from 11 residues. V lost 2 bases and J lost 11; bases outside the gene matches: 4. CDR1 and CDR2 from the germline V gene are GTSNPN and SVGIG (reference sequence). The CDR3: CAWSLTGEAFF. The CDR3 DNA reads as TGTGCCTGGAGTTTGACAGGGGAGGCTTTCTTT. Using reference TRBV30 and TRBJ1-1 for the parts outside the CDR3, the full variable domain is SQTIHQWPATLVQPVGSPLSLECTVEGTSNPNLYWYRQAAGRGLQLLFYSVGIGQISSEVPQNLSASRPQDRQFILSSKKLLLSDSGFYLCAWSLTGEAFFGQGTRLTVV.

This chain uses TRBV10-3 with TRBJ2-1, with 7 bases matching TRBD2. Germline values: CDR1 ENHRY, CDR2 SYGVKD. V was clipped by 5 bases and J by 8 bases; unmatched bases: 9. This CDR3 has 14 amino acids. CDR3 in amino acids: CAISLAGASDEQFF. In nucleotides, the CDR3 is TGTGCCATCAGTCTGGCGGGAGCGTCGGATGAGCAGTTCTTC.

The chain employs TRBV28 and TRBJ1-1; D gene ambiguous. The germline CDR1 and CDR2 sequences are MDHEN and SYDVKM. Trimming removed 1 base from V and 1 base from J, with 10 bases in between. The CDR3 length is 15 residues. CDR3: CASSLLVFGNTEAFF. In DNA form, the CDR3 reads TGTGCCAGCAGTTTATTGGTTTTCGGGAACACTGAAGCTTTCTTT.

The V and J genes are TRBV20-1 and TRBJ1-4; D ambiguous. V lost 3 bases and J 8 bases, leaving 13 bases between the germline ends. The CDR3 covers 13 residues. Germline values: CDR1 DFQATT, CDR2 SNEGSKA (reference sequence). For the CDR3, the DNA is TGCAGTGCTAGTTTCAGGTTCTCGGAAAAACTGTTTTTT. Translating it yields CSASFRFSEKLFF.

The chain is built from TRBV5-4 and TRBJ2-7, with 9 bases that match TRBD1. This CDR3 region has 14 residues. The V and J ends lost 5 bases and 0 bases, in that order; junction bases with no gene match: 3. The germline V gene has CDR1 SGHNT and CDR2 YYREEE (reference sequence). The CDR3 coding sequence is TGTGCCAGCAGAAGGGACAGGGCCTCCTACGAGCAGTACTTC. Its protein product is CASRRDRASYEQYF.

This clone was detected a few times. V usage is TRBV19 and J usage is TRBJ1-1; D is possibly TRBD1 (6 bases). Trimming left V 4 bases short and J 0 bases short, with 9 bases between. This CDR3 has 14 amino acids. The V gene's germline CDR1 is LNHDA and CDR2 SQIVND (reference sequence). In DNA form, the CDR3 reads TGTGCCAGTAGTACCGACAGGCTGAACACTGAAGCTTTCTTT. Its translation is CASSTDRLNTEAFF.

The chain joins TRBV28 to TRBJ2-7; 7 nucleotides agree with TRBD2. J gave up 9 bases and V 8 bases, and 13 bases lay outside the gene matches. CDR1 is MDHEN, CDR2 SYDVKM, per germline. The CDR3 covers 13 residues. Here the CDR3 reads CASSGTTPRTQYF. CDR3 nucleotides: TGTGCCAGCTCCGGGACTACCCCCCGTACGCAGTACTTC.

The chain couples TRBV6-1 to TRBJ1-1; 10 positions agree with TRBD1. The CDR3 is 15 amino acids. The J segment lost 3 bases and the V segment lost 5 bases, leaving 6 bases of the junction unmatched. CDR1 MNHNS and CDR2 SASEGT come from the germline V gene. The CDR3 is CASSLRQGADTEAFF. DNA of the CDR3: TGTGCCAGCAGTCTCCGACAGGGGGCTGACACTGAAGCTTTCTTT.

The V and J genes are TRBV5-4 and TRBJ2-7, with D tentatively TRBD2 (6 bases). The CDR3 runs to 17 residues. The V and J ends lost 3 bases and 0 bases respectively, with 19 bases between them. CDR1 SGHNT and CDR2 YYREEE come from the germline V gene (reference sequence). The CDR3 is CASSSQPQDGSSYEQYF. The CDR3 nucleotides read TGTGCCAGCAGCTCTCAACCGCAGGACGGGAGCTCCTACGAGCAGTACTTC.

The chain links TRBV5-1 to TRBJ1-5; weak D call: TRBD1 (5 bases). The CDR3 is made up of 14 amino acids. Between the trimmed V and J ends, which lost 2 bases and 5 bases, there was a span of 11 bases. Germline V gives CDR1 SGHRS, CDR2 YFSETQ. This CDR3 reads CASSLFGGDQPQHF. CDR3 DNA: TGCGCCAGCAGCTTATTTGGGGGGGATCAGCCCCAGCATTTT.